Listed below are T cell receptor beta chains from one sample, sequenced in a study of CD8 T cells in Susac syndrome. Using its own MiXCR run on the immunoSEQ multiplex PCR reads, TCRdb lists one record per CDR3 protein. Here the sample spans 210,000 or so distinct CDR3 sequences, 90% to 95% being singletons. Source material: CD8+ T cells from PBMCs. These receptors all come from a human donor with multiple sclerosis. Each CDR3 is given with its conserved first and last residue.

>TRBJ1-1|TRBV7-9
CASSGGGHQSGNTEAFF
>TRBJ1-4|TRBV20-1
CSARDRSSDRTPQLMKEMFF
>TRBJ1-2|TRBV7-8
CASSNSPTGKSF
>TRBJ2-3|TRBV5-1
CASSLELYSTDTQYF
>TRBJ1-1|TRBV19
CASSTWGSPQGGAAEAFF
>TRBJ2-2|TRBV19
CASTQGPQGGELFF
>TRBJ2-1|TRBV24-1
CATSDLGTGDSEQFF
>TRBJ2-7|TRBV27
CASSLSAGQNVYEQYF
>TRBJ2-1|TRBV27
CASSTRIYLYGEQFF
>TRBJ2-3|TRBV6-2/TRBV6-3
CASSPPWPDTQYF
>TRBJ2-1|TRBV27
CASSLIGTSGGNEQFF
>TRBJ2-1|TRBV13
CASRVTSGAREQFF
>TRBJ2-3|TRBV3-1
CASSQVVLGQEVTDTQYF
>TRBJ2-7|TRBV19
CASSTSGRAVEQYF
>TRBJ2-1|TRBV10-2
CASSDLAYNEQFF
>TRBJ2-1|TRBV28
CASSFLAGGGEQFF
>TRBJ1-2|TRBV2
CASMLQGNGYTF
>TRBJ1-4|TRBV7-9
CASSSRGDGANEKLFF
>TRBJ1-5|TRBV19
CASKESYLQSQPQHF
>TRBJ1-1|TRBV20-1
CSARDSDRGSLAEAFF
>TRBJ2-5|TRBV29-1
CSLGQGKETQYF
>TRBJ2-2|TRBV7-9
CASSLGSGSGELFF
>TRBJ1-4|TRBV19
CASSITGGDEKLFF
>TRBJ1-1|TRBV13
CASSFDRARMNTEAFF
>TRBJ1-1|TRBV7-8
CASSSEGAKAFF
>TRBJ2-7|TRBV29-1
CSVEGRSYEQYF
>TRBJ2-7|TRBV4-1
CASSQDPRTGGIYEQYF
>TRBJ1-1|TRBV2
CASRGTDSDTEAFF
>TRBJ2-7|TRBV30
CAWSVGVRGAEQYF
>TRBJ1-3|TRBV16
CASSQSTRRDTIYF
>TRBJ2-1|TRBV5-6
CASSWGAGTNEQFF
>TRBJ2-1|TRBV30
CAWSGDRAYNEQFF
>TRBJ1-2|TRBV12-3/TRBV12-4
CASTGQGSIGYTF
>TRBJ2-7|TRBV5-8
CASSPGSHAGEQYF
>TRBJ2-5|TRBV12-3/TRBV12-4
CASSPTGADQETQYF
>TRBJ2-3|TRBV13
CASSLGVSGFPSTDTQYF
>TRBJ2-3|TRBV10-3
CAIYSVEADTQYF